The rows below give T cell receptor beta chains drawn from one sample of a study of radiotherapy plus CTLA-4 blockade in lung cancer. Here immunoSEQ multiplex PCR was the method, and the copy in TCRdb shows in-frame clones only, minus some. The data show roughly 110,000 clones, with about four fifths seen just once and roughly 3.1% held by the top ten. Here the sequenced sample was peripheral blood, taken from a patient treated with radiotherapy plus ipilimumab. These receptor sequences come from a human donor with non-small cell lung cancer that progressed on radiotherapy plus ipilimumab. Some clones in this sample may be carry-over from other donors' samples. CDR3s leave out the opening cysteine and the closing phenylalanine or tryptophan.

>TRBV5-1
ASSLWGQGDTDTQY
>TRBV9
ASNEAGYNSPLH
>TRBV18
ASSPRQSATNEKLF
>TRBV18
ASRTGGSNEKLF
>TRBV10-1
ASSGLAGARGNEQF
>TRBV6-1
ASSDGTDYNEQF
>TRBV7-2
ASSFDRGLNGEQF
>TRBV7-3
ASSLTAGSTGELF
>TRBV5-4
ASSFSLAGTYEQY
>TRBV27
ASSPRGDLYEQY
>TRBV9
ASSAGQSYEQY
>TRBV5-6
ASSIRPGEPGANVLT
>TRBV18
ASSPLPRWGWYEQY
>TRBV18
ASSPLGLKF
>TRBV6-1
ASSVGWRGGGYEQY
>TRBV4-2
ASSQSTGTGQETQY
>TRBV11-1
ASSFDNSGQGSDYT
>TRBV18
ASSPRSADTQY
>TRBV6-1
ASRTGRNEKLF
>TRBV19
ASGRTPYNEQF
>TRBV28
ASTPGGPGKQF
>TRBV6-5
ASSRPDRVYEQY
>TRBV7-2
ASSLGPPGLTYEQY
>TRBV6-5
ASSYSKGGVLT
>TRBV2
ASSELGNGYT
>TRBV5-1
ASSWGPGTAGWLEKLF
>TRBV27
ASSLLNRGPYGYT